Described below is a single T cell receptor beta chain sequence and its context. These data come from a study of blood T cell repertoires in COVID-19. The overall study: From the United States, Italy and Spain came samples of acute and convalescent COVID-19. PBMCs, B-cell-depleted T cells, or T cells were the source of the cDNA or gDNA that made up the material.

This CDR3 contains 14 residues. J lost 5 bases, V lost 4 bases, and 5 bases had no gene match. Germline lookup yields CDR1 SGHRS and CDR2 YFSETQ. Seattle's cohort entered during active infection and was followed longitudinally. Original methodology: Amplification of reference gene primers provided the estimated nucleated cell counts. The protocol was immunoSEQ multiplex PCR, while the TCRdb copy is restricted to in-frame clones and leaves out a portion. That table is the source of V, J and clone size, and D and trimming were worked out from the DNA. The sample yields about 150,000 clones, approximately 80% seen once.

Sequenced sample: peripheral blood. This TCR was sampled from a woman of 80 years or more with COVID-19, enrolled during active disease. The rearrangement uses TRBV5-1 and TRBJ1-5; 8 bases match TRBD1. The CDR3 nucleotides read TGCGCCAGCAGCCCTACAGGGGGGGATCAGCCCCAGCATTTT. It encodes CASSPTGGDQPQHF.